A selection of T cell receptor beta chains follows, all from one sample in a study of Graves' ophthalmopathy and Graves' hyperthyroidism. A single record per CDR3 protein comes from TCRdb applying MiXCR to the multiplex PCR reads. This table holds 660,000 or so distinct CDR3 sequences, about two fifths found once. Sequencing used peripheral blood. These TCRs come from an adult man with Graves' ophthalmopathy. CDR3s include the opening cysteine and the closing phenylalanine or tryptophan. The D gene is left open where the match is weak. Only some rows state a clone size, as once, few, many or a class for expanded clones.

d_call	clone_size	v_call	j_call	cdr3_aa	cdr3_nt
NA	NA	TRBV6-2/TRBV6-3	TRBJ1-1	CASKKGPTEAFF	TGTGCCAGCAAGAAGGGGCCAACTGAAGCTTTCTTT
TRBD1	many	TRBV7-8	TRBJ1-5	CASSARQGHQPQHF	TGTGCCAGCAGCGCTAGACAGGGCCATCAGCCCCAGCATTTT
TRBD1	many	TRBV15	TRBJ1-2	CATATGGAGYTF	TGTGCCACAGCCACAGGGGGCGCGGGCTACACCTTC
TRBD1	NA	TRBV24-1	TRBJ1-6	CATESGTGENSPLHF	TGTGCCACAGAGTCCGGGACAGGGGAGAATTCACCCCTCCACTTT
TRBD1	many	TRBV12-3/TRBV12-4	TRBJ1-5	CASRQGGQAQPQHF	TGTGCCAGCAGGCAAGGCGGACAGGCTCAGCCCCAGCATTTT
NA	many	TRBV19	TRBJ1-1	CASSIEGGNTEAFF	TGTGCCAGTAGTATAGAAGGGGGGAACACTGAAGCTTTCTTT
TRBD2	few	TRBV11-2	TRBJ2-5	CASSLGDGGLAGETQYF	TGTGCCAGCAGCTTAGGCGACGGGGGACTAGCCGGAGAGACCCAGTACTTC
TRBD1	NA	TRBV6-1	TRBJ2-7	CASSEVGTGVTYEQYF	TGTGCCAGCAGTGAAGTGGGGACAGGGGTTACCTACGAGCAGTACTTC
TRBD2	many	TRBV2	TRBJ2-1	CASSDGSGGTYNEQFF	TGTGCCAGCAGTGATGGTAGCGGGGGTACATACAATGAGCAGTTCTTC
NA	NA	TRBV14	TRBJ2-7	CASSQEGLGLDEQYF	TGTGCCAGCAGCCAAGAGGGTCTGGGGTTGGACGAGCAGTACTTC
TRBD1	NA	TRBV11-1	TRBJ1-5	CASSSDRVLQPQHF	TGTGCCAGCAGCTCTGACAGGGTACTTCAGCCCCAGCATTTT
NA	few	TRBV30	TRBJ1-2	CAWSDSPYGYTF	TGTGCCTGGTCGGACAGCCCGTATGGCTACACCTTC
NA	few	TRBV7-3	TRBJ2-2	CASSFLPLTNTGELFF	TGTGCCAGCAGCTTTCTACCCCTTACGAACACCGGGGAGCTGTTTTTT
NA	once	TRBV19	TRBJ1-2	CASSPHSGTNYGYTF	TGTGCCAGTAGTCCGCACTCCGGGACTAACTATGGCTACACCTTC
TRBD1	NA	TRBV10-3	TRBJ2-7	CAISESWTGEQYF	TGTGCCATCAGTGAGTCTTGGACAGGGGAGCAGTACTTC
NA	NA	TRBV24-1	TRBJ1-1	CATSLSGLAEAFF	TGTGCCACCAGTTTATCAGGACTCGCTGAAGCTTTCTTT
TRBD1	NA	TRBV10-2	TRBJ2-7	CASSESGTVSYEQYF	TGCGCCAGCAGTGAGTCCGGGACAGTCTCCTACGAGCAGTACTTC
TRBD1	NA	TRBV19	TRBJ2-6	CASRPGTGGAGANVLTF	TGTGCCAGCCGACCCGGGACAGGGGGCGCTGGGGCCAACGTCCTGACTTTC
TRBD1	many	TRBV2	TRBJ1-2	CASSEAWHRGRVYGYTF	TGTGCCAGCAGTGAAGCTTGGCACAGGGGGCGCGTTTATGGCTACACCTTC
NA	many	TRBV2	TRBJ1-1	CASSAGGEAFF	TGTGCCAGCAGTGCCGGGGGTGAAGCTTTCTTT
TRBD1	once	TRBV7-9	TRBJ2-2	CASSEGQGELFF	TGTGCCAGCAGCGAGGGACAGGGGGAGCTGTTTTTT
NA	NA	TRBV29-1	TRBJ2-5	CSVGNSNQPQYF	TGCAGCGTTGGCAACAGCAATCAGCCCCAGTACTTC
NA	NA	TRBV5-6	TRBJ1-2	CASSTEGKGIIYGYTF	TGTGCCAGCAGCACGGAGGGGAAGGGAATAATCTATGGCTACACCTTC
NA	NA	TRBV10-3	TRBJ1-5	CASKDLDSRETQHF	TGTGCCAGCAAAGACCTAGACTCAAGGGAGACCCAGCATTTT
TRBD2	NA	TRBV7-3	TRBJ2-7	CASSSGLAGRGDEQYF	TGTGCCAGCAGTTCTGGACTAGCGGGACGGGGGGATGAGCAGTACTTC
NA	many	TRBV6-1	TRBJ1-1	CASSEVGVAFF	TGTGCCAGCAGTGAAGTCGGGGTGGCTTTCTTT
NA	many	TRBV7-2	TRBJ1-1	CASSLRRGETEAFF	TGTGCCAGCAGTTTACGGCGGGGGGAGACTGAAGCTTTCTTT
TRBD1	once	TRBV9	TRBJ1-1	CASSLFGEGANTEAFF	TGTGCCAGCAGTTTGTTTGGTGAGGGGGCGAACACTGAAGCTTTCTTT
TRBD2	few	TRBV15	TRBJ2-1	CATSRTSGNEQFF	TGTGCCACCAGCAGGACTAGCGGCAATGAGCAGTTCTTC
NA	NA	TRBV5-1	TRBJ1-2	CTSSPTGTLGGYGYTF	TGCACCAGCAGCCCAACCGGGACCTTGGGAGGCTATGGCTACACCTTC
NA	NA	TRBV29-1	TRBJ2-5	CSVETRGETQYF	TGCAGCGTAGAAACAAGGGGTGAGACCCAGTACTTC
NA	NA	TRBV4-2	TRBJ1-2	CASSQDMNYGYTF	TGTGCCAGCAGCCAAGACATGAACTATGGCTACACCTTC
TRBD1	NA	TRBV29-1	TRBJ1-3	CSRDSSGNTIYF	TGCAGCAGGGACAGCTCTGGAAACACCATATATTTT
NA	many	TRBV7-2	TRBJ2-5	CASSLGNRETQYF	TGTGCCAGCAGCTTAGGTAATCGGGAGACCCAGTACTTC
TRBD1	NA	TRBV25-1	TRBJ2-2	CASSDRTGAPTGELFF	TGTGCCAGCAGTGATAGGACAGGGGCCCCCACCGGGGAGCTGTTTTTT
NA	NA	TRBV25-1	TRBJ2-2	CASSEGWGTTNTGELFF	TGTGCCAGCAGTGAAGGGTGGGGGACCACGAACACCGGGGAGCTGTTTTTT
TRBD1	NA	TRBV7-2	TRBJ2-7	CASSLVGTASFSYEQYF	TGTGCCAGCAGCTTAGTGGGGACAGCATCATTCTCCTACGAGCAGTACTTC
NA	few	TRBV29-1	TRBJ2-2	CSVGPGELFF	TGCAGCGTTGGACCTGGGGAGCTGTTTTTT
NA	many	TRBV12-3/TRBV12-4	TRBJ1-2	CASSDSSNYGYTF	TGTGCCAGCAGTGACAGCAGCAACTATGGCTACACCTTC
NA	NA	TRBV12-5	TRBJ2-7	CASRACRSYEQYF	TGTGCCAGCAGGGCTTGTCGGTCCTACGAGCAGTACTTC
NA	many	TRBV7-8	TRBJ1-1	CASSLVGGAIGNTEAFF	TGTGCCAGCAGCTTAGTTGGGGGGGCGATAGGGAACACTGAAGCTTTCTTT
TRBD2	NA	TRBV9	TRBJ2-5	CASSHDRLAGGFQYF	TGTGCCAGCAGCCATGACCGACTAGCGGGAGGATTCCAGTACTTC
NA	many	TRBV12-3/TRBV12-4	TRBJ2-7	CASSLTRFYEQYF	TGTGCCAGCAGTTTAACCAGGTTCTACGAGCAGTACTTC
NA	NA	TRBV10-2	TRBJ1-5	CASSDRNSPQHF	TGCGCCAGCAGTGACCGGAATTCACCCCAGCATTTT
TRBD1	NA	TRBV29-1	TRBJ1-2	CSSGQGSGYTF	TGCAGCAGTGGACAGGGATCTGGCTACACCTTC
NA	NA	TRBV11-2	TRBJ1-5	CTPSEGNQPQHF	TGTACCCCCAGCGAGGGCAATCAGCCCCAGCATTTT
TRBD2	many	TRBV4-1	TRBJ2-5	CASSPLGLAGETQYF	TGCGCCAGCAGCCCATTGGGACTAGCGGGAGAGACCCAGTACTTC
TRBD1	few	TRBV7-9	TRBJ1-2	CASSSTPGQGASGYTF	TGTGCCAGCAGCTCGACACCGGGACAGGGGGCATCCGGCTACACCTTC
TRBD1	NA	TRBV4-3	TRBJ1-4	CASSRRQGLNEKLFF	TGCGCCAGCAGCCGCCGACAGGGGCTTAATGAAAAACTGTTTTTT
NA	few	TRBV30	TRBJ1-5	CALQVSNQPQHF	TGTGCCTTACAGGTTAGCAATCAGCCCCAGCATTTT
TRBD2	many	TRBV24-1	TRBJ2-5	CATSDLAGGTGETQYF	TGTGCCACCAGTGATCTAGCGGGAGGTACGGGAGAGACCCAGTACTTC
TRBD1	few	TRBV4-1	TRBJ1-6	CASSQPAQGRKSYLHF	TGCGCCAGCAGCCAGCCGGCACAGGGGAGAAAATCCTATCTCCACTTT
NA	many	TRBV7-3	TRBJ2-2	CASSLTLAGELFF	TGTGCCAGCAGCTTAACGTTAGCCGGGGAGCTGTTTTTT
NA	NA	TRBV12-3/TRBV12-4	TRBJ2-3	CASRGGTSTDTQYF	TGTGCCAGCAGGGGGGGAACTAGCACAGATACGCAGTATTTT
NA	NA	TRBV6-5	TRBJ1-4	CASSLYEATNEKLFF	TGTGCCAGCAGTTTATACGAGGCAACTAATGAAAAACTGTTTTTT
NA	NA	TRBV7-9	TRBJ1-4	CASSNRESGEKLFF	TGTGCCAGCAGTAACAGGGAGTCTGGAGAAAAACTGTTTTTT
NA	once	TRBV11-2	TRBJ1-6	CASSLGEGSNSPLHF	TGTGCCAGCAGCTTAGGGGAGGGTTCAAATTCACCCCTCCACTTT
NA	NA	TRBV5-1	TRBJ1-2	CASSLARQYQDDRSYTF	TGCGCCAGCAGCTTGGCCCGACAGTACCAAGACGACAGGAGCTACACCTTC
TRBD1	many	TRBV7-9	TRBJ1-2	CASSLSLRTGTYGYTF	TGTGCCAGCAGCTTATCCCTCAGGACAGGGACCTATGGCTACACCTTC